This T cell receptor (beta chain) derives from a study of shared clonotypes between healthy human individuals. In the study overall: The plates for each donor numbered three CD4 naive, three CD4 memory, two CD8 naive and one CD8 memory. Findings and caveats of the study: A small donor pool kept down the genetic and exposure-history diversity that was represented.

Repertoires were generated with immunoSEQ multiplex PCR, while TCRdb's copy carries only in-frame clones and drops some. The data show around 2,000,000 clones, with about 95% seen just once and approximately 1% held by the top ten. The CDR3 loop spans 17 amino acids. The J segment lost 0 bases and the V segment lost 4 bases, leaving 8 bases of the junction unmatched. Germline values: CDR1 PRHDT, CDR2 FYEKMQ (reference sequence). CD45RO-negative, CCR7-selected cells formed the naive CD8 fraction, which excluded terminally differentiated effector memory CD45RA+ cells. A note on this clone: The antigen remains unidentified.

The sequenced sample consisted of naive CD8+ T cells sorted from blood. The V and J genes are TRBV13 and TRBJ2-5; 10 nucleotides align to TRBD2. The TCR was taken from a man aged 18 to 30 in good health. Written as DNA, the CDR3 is TGTGCCAGCAGCTCCCGGTTCGGACTAGCGGACCAAGAGACCCAGTACTTC. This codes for CASSSRFGLADQETQYF.